Each of the 5 T cell receptor beta chains below was sequenced from the same sample in a study of blood T cell repertoires in COVID-19. Assay: immunoSEQ multiplex PCR; the TCRdb copy retains only in-frame clones and omits some. Altogether fewer than 300,000 clones are present, less than 85% being singletons, with the ten largest covering roughly 3.1%. The sequenced sample consisted of peripheral blood. The source of these receptors is a young woman with acute or convalescent COVID-19.

V gene TRBV24-1 combines with J gene TRBJ2-2, with a weak D call TRBD1 (5 bases). The germline V gene encodes CDR1 KGHDR and CDR2 SFDVKD. V lost 4 bases and J 5 bases, leaving 13 bases between the germline ends. This CDR3 contains 15 residues. CDR3 coding DNA: TGTGCCACCAGTGACCCCACCCGACAGACCGGGGAGCTGTTTTTT. It is translated as CATSDPTRQTGELFF.

The V and J genes are TRBV6-2 or TRBV6-3 and TRBJ2-2; 8 bases agree with TRBD2. Per the germline V gene, CDR1 is MNHEY and CDR2 is SVGEGT. J gave up 5 bases and V 4 bases, and 6 bases lay outside the gene matches. The CDR3 has 15 amino acids. CDR3 nucleotide sequence: TGTGCCAGCAGTTCCAGCGGGAGTGGGACCGGGGAGCTGTTTTTT. Translated, it gives CASSSSGSGTGELFF.

This chain joins TRBV6-5 and TRBJ1-2; 10 nucleotides agree with TRBD1. CDR1 and CDR2 (germline): MNHEY, SVGAGI. This CDR3 has 15 residues. Trimming at V came to 6 bases and at J to 0 bases, leaving 4 bases not matched to a gene. CDR3 nucleotides: TGTGCCAGCAGAGGGGACAGGGGAGCTAACTATGGCTACACCTTC. Translated, it gives CASRGDRGANYGYTF.

This chain links TRBV11-3 with TRBJ2-2, with D perhaps matching TRBD2 (7 bases). This CDR3 contains 15 residues. V was shortened by 2 bases and J by 5 bases, with 12 bases between the two germline ends. Germline-derived CDR1 and CDR2 are SGHNT and YENEEA. The CDR3 reads CASSLRGGDTGELFF. The CDR3 DNA reads as TGTGCCAGCAGCTTAAGAGGGGGGGATACCGGGGAGCTGTTTTTT.

This chain links TRBV11-2 with TRBJ2-5; 9 bases match TRBD2. The junction had 3 bases not matched to a gene; V was cut back by 2 bases and J by 2 bases. Germline CDR1 reads SGHAT; CDR2 reads FQNNGV. This CDR3 region has 15 residues. The CDR3 region has the DNA TGTGCCAGCAGCTTATTGGCGGGAGGGCAAGAGACCCAGTACTTC. Its translation: CASSLLAGGQETQYF.